A selection of T cell receptor beta chains follows, all from one sample in a study of blood T cell repertoires in COVID-19. TCRdb's table, derived via immunoSEQ multiplex PCR, lists solely in-frame clones and lacks some. The sample comprises some 160,000 clones, 83% of which are singletons, and roughly 2% rests with the top ten. The sample consisted of peripheral blood. These receptors were taken from a woman older than 75 with acute or convalescent COVID-19. Both conserved end residues are part of each CDR3. Each record gives: J gene, clone size, V gene, D gene, CDR3 length, CDR3 DNA, CDR3 protein. D genes are given only for firm matches. Clone size, where shown, is once, few, many, or a class for clones that have expanded.

j_call: TRBJ2-3; clone_size: -; v_call: TRBV9; d_call: TRBD2; cdr3_length: 16; cdr3_nt: TGTGCCAGCAGCGTAGGGGCGGGAGCTAGCACAGATACGCAGTATTTT; cdr3_aa: CASSVGAGASTDTQYF
j_call: TRBJ2-3; clone_size: -; v_call: TRBV18; d_call: -; cdr3_length: 16; cdr3_nt: TGTGCCAGCTCGTCTAGGGACGGACTAAGCACAGATACGCAGTATTTT; cdr3_aa: CASSSRDGLSTDTQYF
j_call: TRBJ1-2; clone_size: -; v_call: TRBV19; d_call: -; cdr3_length: 15; cdr3_nt: TGTGCCAGTAGTACGGGGACTGCCCCTAACTATGGCTACACCTTC; cdr3_aa: CASSTGTAPNYGYTF
j_call: TRBJ2-1; clone_size: -; v_call: TRBV3-1/TRBV3-2; d_call: TRBD2; cdr3_length: 15; cdr3_nt: TGTGCCAGCAGATATGGACTAGCGGGAGTCAATGAGCAGTTCTTC; cdr3_aa: CASRYGLAGVNEQFF
j_call: TRBJ1-2; clone_size: -; v_call: TRBV7-2; d_call: -; cdr3_length: 11; cdr3_nt: TGTGCCAGCGCCCCAGACTATGGCTACACCTTC; cdr3_aa: CASAPDYGYTF
j_call: TRBJ1-1; clone_size: -; v_call: TRBV5-1; d_call: -; cdr3_length: 17; cdr3_nt: TGCGCCAGCAGCTTGGAGGCCGCGGGGGTTGGTCTCACTGAAGCTTTCTTT; cdr3_aa: CASSLEAAGVGLTEAFF
j_call: TRBJ2-1; clone_size: once; v_call: TRBV19; d_call: -; cdr3_length: 15; cdr3_nt: TGTGCCAGTAGAGTAAGCGGCTCCTACTACAATGAGCAGTTCTTC; cdr3_aa: CASRVSGSYYNEQFF
j_call: TRBJ2-5; clone_size: -; v_call: TRBV25-1; d_call: TRBD2; cdr3_length: 14; cdr3_nt: TGTGCCAGCAGTGGACTAGCGGGGACTGAGACCCAGTACTTC; cdr3_aa: CASSGLAGTETQYF
j_call: TRBJ2-1; clone_size: -; v_call: TRBV4-3; d_call: -; cdr3_length: 15; cdr3_nt: TGCGCCAGCAGCCAAGCTGTAGCGGCGGGTAATGAGCAGTTCTTC; cdr3_aa: CASSQAVAAGNEQFF
j_call: TRBJ1-2; clone_size: few; v_call: TRBV9; d_call: TRBD1; cdr3_length: 15; cdr3_nt: TGTGCCAGCAGCATGGACAGGGTTTCTAACTATGGCTACACCTTC; cdr3_aa: CASSMDRVSNYGYTF
j_call: TRBJ2-5; clone_size: -; v_call: TRBV2; d_call: TRBD1; cdr3_length: 13; cdr3_nt: TGTGCCAGCAGTTTGGGACAGCAAGAGACCCAGTACTTC; cdr3_aa: CASSLGQQETQYF
j_call: TRBJ2-2; clone_size: once; v_call: TRBV12-3/TRBV12-4; d_call: -; cdr3_length: 11; cdr3_nt: TGTGCCAGCAGAAACTCCGGGGAGCTGTTTTTT; cdr3_aa: CASRNSGELFF
j_call: TRBJ1-4; clone_size: -; v_call: TRBV6-5; d_call: TRBD1; cdr3_length: 14; cdr3_nt: TGTGCCAGCAGCCACAGACAGGGAGGTGAAAAACTGTTTTTT; cdr3_aa: CASSHRQGGEKLFF
j_call: TRBJ2-1; clone_size: once; v_call: TRBV19; d_call: TRBD2; cdr3_length: 15; cdr3_nt: TGTGCCAGTAGTATAGATCGAGCTAGCGGGCAAGGACCTTTCTTC; cdr3_aa: CASSIDRASGQGPFF
j_call: TRBJ1-5; clone_size: -; v_call: TRBV12-3/TRBV12-4; d_call: -; cdr3_length: 13; cdr3_nt: TGTGCCAGCAGCCAGACAGACAATCAGCCCCAGCATTTT; cdr3_aa: CASSQTDNQPQHF
j_call: TRBJ1-5; clone_size: -; v_call: TRBV19; d_call: -; cdr3_length: 14; cdr3_nt: TGTGCCAGTAGTATCCAGGGGAGCGATCAGCCCCAGCATTTT; cdr3_aa: CASSIQGSDQPQHF
j_call: TRBJ2-7; clone_size: -; v_call: TRBV10-1; d_call: -; cdr3_length: 13; cdr3_nt: TGCGCCAGCAGTGAGTCCGGTCTTGACGAGCAGTACTTC; cdr3_aa: CASSESGLDEQYF
j_call: TRBJ2-5; clone_size: few; v_call: TRBV13; d_call: TRBD2; cdr3_length: 19; cdr3_nt: TGTGCCAGCAGCACCACCGGGACTAGCGGGGGGGCCGACCAAGAGACCCAGTACTTC; cdr3_aa: CASSTTGTSGGADQETQYF
j_call: TRBJ1-6; clone_size: -; v_call: TRBV5-1; d_call: TRBD1; cdr3_length: 16; cdr3_nt: TGCGCCAGCAGCCCGGGCTCGGACAGGGTGAGATCACCCCTCCACTTT; cdr3_aa: CASSPGSDRVRSPLHF
j_call: TRBJ1-4; clone_size: -; v_call: TRBV9; d_call: TRBD1; cdr3_length: 15; cdr3_nt: TGTGCCAGCAGCGGAGGACAGGCAACTAATGAAAAACTGTTTTTT; cdr3_aa: CASSGGQATNEKLFF
j_call: TRBJ1-6; clone_size: -; v_call: TRBV5-1; d_call: -; cdr3_length: 14; cdr3_nt: TGCGCCAGCAGTCTCGCAGGGGTGGATTCACCCCTCCACTTT; cdr3_aa: CASSLAGVDSPLHF
j_call: TRBJ1-4; clone_size: -; v_call: TRBV25-1; d_call: TRBD1; cdr3_length: 13; cdr3_nt: TGTGCCAGCAGAGACAGGGTTAATGAAAAACTGTTTTTT; cdr3_aa: CASRDRVNEKLFF
j_call: TRBJ1-1; clone_size: -; v_call: TRBV28; d_call: -; cdr3_length: 18; cdr3_nt: TGTGCCAGCAGTTCCTATGCCCGCATCCAGGGGAGGGGGACTGAAGCTTTCTTT; cdr3_aa: CASSSYARIQGRGTEAFF
j_call: TRBJ2-7; clone_size: -; v_call: TRBV27; d_call: -; cdr3_length: 13; cdr3_nt: TGTGCCAGCAGTTTAGAGGGAAACTACGAGCAGTACTTC; cdr3_aa: CASSLEGNYEQYF
j_call: TRBJ2-5; clone_size: -; v_call: TRBV5-1; d_call: TRBD1; cdr3_length: 15; cdr3_nt: TGCGCCAGCGGCGGGACAGGGGGGTTCCAAGAGACCCAGTACTTC; cdr3_aa: CASGGTGGFQETQYF
j_call: TRBJ1-1; clone_size: -; v_call: TRBV27; d_call: -; cdr3_length: 15; cdr3_nt: TGTGCCAGCAGTTTATTACGGGGTGCTGGGACTGAAGCTTTCTTT; cdr3_aa: CASSLLRGAGTEAFF
j_call: TRBJ1-2; clone_size: -; v_call: TRBV5-1; d_call: TRBD1; cdr3_length: 13; cdr3_nt: TGCGCCAGCAGCCGACAGGGGCACGATGGCTACACCTTC; cdr3_aa: CASSRQGHDGYTF
j_call: TRBJ1-3; clone_size: -; v_call: TRBV5-1; d_call: -; cdr3_length: 15; cdr3_nt: TGCGCCAGCAGCTTGTCCGTCAGCTCTGGAAACACCATATATTTT; cdr3_aa: CASSLSVSSGNTIYF
j_call: TRBJ1-5; clone_size: -; v_call: TRBV2; d_call: TRBD1; cdr3_length: 14; cdr3_nt: TGTGCCAGCACCCGGGACAGGGTCACTCAGCCCCAGCATTTT; cdr3_aa: CASTRDRVTQPQHF
j_call: TRBJ1-4; clone_size: once; v_call: TRBV19; d_call: TRBD1; cdr3_length: 14; cdr3_nt: TGTGCCAGTAGTCCCGCGCAGGGGGCGACTCAGCTGTTTTTT; cdr3_aa: CASSPAQGATQLFF
j_call: TRBJ2-7; clone_size: -; v_call: TRBV6-5; d_call: TRBD1; cdr3_length: 14; cdr3_nt: TGTGCCAGCAAGTTGCCAGGGGGCAGGGGCGAGCAGTACTTC; cdr3_aa: CASKLPGGRGEQYF
j_call: TRBJ1-6; clone_size: -; v_call: TRBV7-2; d_call: -; cdr3_length: 15; cdr3_nt: TGTGCCAGCAGCTTTGGACAGAGTACTAATTCACCCCTCCACTTT; cdr3_aa: CASSFGQSTNSPLHF
j_call: TRBJ2-5; clone_size: few; v_call: TRBV15; d_call: TRBD2; cdr3_length: 15; cdr3_nt: TGTGCCACCAGCAGAGAACTAGCGGGAATGGAGACCCAGTACTTC; cdr3_aa: CATSRELAGMETQYF
j_call: TRBJ1-5; clone_size: -; v_call: TRBV24-1; d_call: -; cdr3_length: 11; cdr3_nt: TGTGCCAGGGCATGTCGTCAGCCCCAGCATTTT; cdr3_aa: CARACRQPQHF
j_call: TRBJ1-3; clone_size: -; v_call: TRBV24-1; d_call: TRBD1; cdr3_length: 16; cdr3_nt: TGTGCCACCAGTGATCCCCAGGGACAGGGGGGAAACACCATATATTTT; cdr3_aa: CATSDPQGQGGNTIYF
j_call: TRBJ2-1; clone_size: -; v_call: TRBV9; d_call: -; cdr3_length: 14; cdr3_nt: TGTGCCAGCAGCGTGACGACAAGAACCAATGAGCAGTTCTTC; cdr3_aa: CASSVTTRTNEQFF
j_call: TRBJ1-2; clone_size: -; v_call: TRBV6-5; d_call: -; cdr3_length: 14; cdr3_nt: TGTGCCATCTTAACAGGAACCCTCTCCCATGGCTACACCTTC; cdr3_aa: CAILTGTLSHGYTF
j_call: TRBJ2-7; clone_size: -; v_call: TRBV9; d_call: TRBD1; cdr3_length: 15; cdr3_nt: TGTGCCAGCAGCGTAGGTGGGACAGGGGTCTACGAGCAGTACTTC; cdr3_aa: CASSVGGTGVYEQYF
j_call: TRBJ1-5; clone_size: -; v_call: TRBV2; d_call: -; cdr3_length: 14; cdr3_nt: TGTGCCAGCAGTGAAGCCCGACGGACGGGGACCCAGCATTTT; cdr3_aa: CASSEARRTGTQHF
j_call: TRBJ2-1; clone_size: -; v_call: TRBV5-1; d_call: -; cdr3_length: 15; cdr3_nt: TGCGCCAGCAGCTTGACAGGTGGTAGCTACAATGAGCAGTTCTTC; cdr3_aa: CASSLTGGSYNEQFF
j_call: TRBJ2-3; clone_size: -; v_call: TRBV27; d_call: TRBD2; cdr3_length: 15; cdr3_nt: TGTGCCAGCCGGGGTCTAGCGGATTACACAGATACGCAGTATTTT; cdr3_aa: CASRGLADYTDTQYF
j_call: TRBJ1-5; clone_size: -; v_call: TRBV7-2; d_call: TRBD1; cdr3_length: 15; cdr3_nt: TGTGCCAGCAGCATCAGACAGGGGGCCGGACAGCCCCAGCATTTT; cdr3_aa: CASSIRQGAGQPQHF
j_call: TRBJ2-7; clone_size: -; v_call: TRBV6-5; d_call: TRBD1; cdr3_length: 15; cdr3_nt: TGTGCCAGCAGTTACTCGGGACAGGCTTTTGGGGAGCAGTACTTC; cdr3_aa: CASSYSGQAFGEQYF
j_call: TRBJ2-1; clone_size: -; v_call: TRBV10-3; d_call: TRBD2; cdr3_length: 13; cdr3_nt: TGTGCCATCAGTTGGCTAGCGGGAAATGAGCAGTTCTTC; cdr3_aa: CAISWLAGNEQFF
j_call: TRBJ2-2; clone_size: -; v_call: TRBV27; d_call: -; cdr3_length: 14; cdr3_nt: TGTGCCAGCAGTAGGGGGGGCTGGGCCGGGGAGCTGTTTTTT; cdr3_aa: CASSRGGWAGELFF
j_call: TRBJ2-5; clone_size: -; v_call: TRBV21-1; d_call: -; cdr3_length: 10; cdr3_nt: TGTGCCACTCCTCAAGAGACCCAGTACTTC; cdr3_aa: CATPQETQYF
j_call: TRBJ2-2; clone_size: -; v_call: TRBV10-3; d_call: -; cdr3_length: 12; cdr3_nt: TGTGCCATCAGGGAACTAACCGGGGAGCTGTTTTTT; cdr3_aa: CAIRELTGELFF
j_call: TRBJ1-5; clone_size: -; v_call: TRBV27; d_call: -; cdr3_length: 13; cdr3_nt: TGTGCCAGCAGTTTATCCGAGGGACAGCCCCAGCATTTT; cdr3_aa: CASSLSEGQPQHF
j_call: TRBJ1-4; clone_size: -; v_call: TRBV3-1/TRBV3-2; d_call: -; cdr3_length: 14; cdr3_nt: TGTGCCAGCACCCCCCGGGACACCAATGAAAAACTGTTTTTT; cdr3_aa: CASTPRDTNEKLFF
j_call: TRBJ2-3; clone_size: -; v_call: TRBV7-6; d_call: TRBD2; cdr3_length: 15; cdr3_nt: TGTGCCAGCAGCCCATTAGCGGGAGATCCAGATACGCAGTATTTT; cdr3_aa: CASSPLAGDPDTQYF